This is a list of T cell receptor beta chains from one sample in a study of blood T cells in healthy people across ages. Via MiXCR, TCRdb re-called the 5' RACE reads, giving one row per CDR3 protein. The table shows about 650,000 distinct CDR3 sequences, with roughly half occurring only once. Material: blood. The source of these receptors is a woman older than 75 in good health. CDR3s include the opening cysteine and the closing phenylalanine or tryptophan. Fields, in order: D gene, clone size, V gene, J gene, CDR3 DNA, CDR3 protein. D genes are given only for firm matches. Not all rows give a size; the values are once, few, many and, for expanded clones, a class.

d_call: -
clone_size: -
v_call: TRBV20-1
j_call: TRBJ2-1
cdr3_nt: TGCAGTGCTAGAGATGGGGGTGAGCAGTTCTTC
cdr3_aa: CSARDGGEQFF

d_call: -
clone_size: -
v_call: TRBV7-9
j_call: TRBJ1-4
cdr3_nt: TGTGCCAGCAGCCCAGGGGACGGCGCAACTAATGAAAAACTGTTTTTT
cdr3_aa: CASSPGDGATNEKLFF

d_call: -
clone_size: many
v_call: TRBV7-2
j_call: TRBJ1-5
cdr3_nt: TGTGCCAGCAGCGGCGTTCTAGGGACGGTGGGCAATCAGCCCCAGCATTTT
cdr3_aa: CASSGVLGTVGNQPQHF

d_call: -
clone_size: -
v_call: TRBV14
j_call: TRBJ1-1
cdr3_nt: TGTGCCAGCAGCCAAGGGGTATCCCACACTGAAGCTTTCTTT
cdr3_aa: CASSQGVSHTEAFF

d_call: -
clone_size: -
v_call: TRBV7-2
j_call: TRBJ1-2
cdr3_nt: TGTGCCAGCAGCACTGGAGGAGGGGATGGCTACACCTTC
cdr3_aa: CASSTGGGDGYTF

d_call: -
clone_size: -
v_call: TRBV13
j_call: TRBJ1-1
cdr3_nt: TGTGCCAGCACCCAGCGCGGGCACACTGAAGCTTTCTTT
cdr3_aa: CASTQRGHTEAFF

d_call: -
clone_size: many
v_call: TRBV6-6
j_call: TRBJ1-2
cdr3_nt: TGTGCCAGCAGTTACTCAGGGGGGCGAGGCAATGGCTACACCTTC
cdr3_aa: CASSYSGGRGNGYTF

d_call: -
clone_size: -
v_call: TRBV7-3
j_call: TRBJ1-2
cdr3_nt: TGTGCCAGCAGCTTACAGGGTCAGGACTATGGCTACACCTTC
cdr3_aa: CASSLQGQDYGYTF

d_call: -
clone_size: -
v_call: TRBV20-1
j_call: TRBJ2-7
cdr3_nt: TGCAGTGCTAGAGATCCTCGGACCAACCCCTACGAGCAGTACTTC
cdr3_aa: CSARDPRTNPYEQYF

d_call: TRBD2
clone_size: -
v_call: TRBV7-2
j_call: TRBJ2-7
cdr3_nt: TGTGCCAGCAGCCCTACTAGCGCCGAGCAGTACTTC
cdr3_aa: CASSPTSAEQYF

d_call: -
clone_size: -
v_call: TRBV2
j_call: TRBJ2-4
cdr3_nt: TGTGCCAGCAGTGAAGTGTTCACGGACATTCAGTACTTC
cdr3_aa: CASSEVFTDIQYF

d_call: -
clone_size: -
v_call: TRBV5-6
j_call: TRBJ1-1
cdr3_nt: TGTGCCAGCAGCCCTAGGGGGTGGACTGAAGCTTTCTTT
cdr3_aa: CASSPRGWTEAFF

d_call: -
clone_size: few
v_call: TRBV7-2
j_call: TRBJ2-7
cdr3_nt: TGTGCCAGCAGTTCTGCCGGGACGAGCTCCTACGAGCAGTACTTC
cdr3_aa: CASSSAGTSSYEQYF

d_call: TRBD2
clone_size: -
v_call: TRBV7-9
j_call: TRBJ2-7
cdr3_nt: TGTGCCAGCAGCCCAACGAATGGACTAGCAGCCAACAATGAGCAGTACTTC
cdr3_aa: CASSPTNGLAANNEQYF

d_call: TRBD2
clone_size: -
v_call: TRBV6-6
j_call: TRBJ2-2
cdr3_nt: TGTGCCAGCGGGACTAGCGGGGGTACCGGGGAGCTGTTTTTT
cdr3_aa: CASGTSGGTGELFF

d_call: -
clone_size: few
v_call: TRBV28
j_call: TRBJ2-1
cdr3_nt: TGTGCCAGCGTTTCCGAGCGGCCAAGGGTCGAAAGCTCCTACAATGAGCAGTTCTTC
cdr3_aa: CASVSERPRVESSYNEQFF

d_call: -
clone_size: -
v_call: TRBV16
j_call: TRBJ2-7
cdr3_nt: TGTGCCAGCAGCCCAGGCGACACTCCCCACGAGCAGTACTTC
cdr3_aa: CASSPGDTPHEQYF

d_call: TRBD1
clone_size: many
v_call: TRBV25-1
j_call: TRBJ2-1
cdr3_nt: TGTGCCAGCAGTGTCGCAGGGGGAAGGGCCCACAATGAGCAGTTCTTC
cdr3_aa: CASSVAGGRAHNEQFF

d_call: -
clone_size: -
v_call: TRBV29-1
j_call: TRBJ2-1
cdr3_nt: TGCAGCGTCGCGACTAGTGATGAGCAGTTCTTC
cdr3_aa: CSVATSDEQFF

d_call: TRBD2
clone_size: many
v_call: TRBV12-3/TRBV12-4
j_call: TRBJ2-5
cdr3_nt: TGTGCCAGCAGTTTAGGGTCTAGCGGGAGGGGAGAGACCCAGTACTTC
cdr3_aa: CASSLGSSGRGETQYF

d_call: TRBD2
clone_size: few
v_call: TRBV5-1
j_call: TRBJ2-7
cdr3_nt: TGCGCCAGCAGCTTGGTTAGCGGGAGTGAGCAGTACTTC
cdr3_aa: CASSLVSGSEQYF

d_call: -
clone_size: -
v_call: TRBV21-1
j_call: TRBJ2-7
cdr3_nt: TGTGCCAGCAGCAAACCCCATGGCAGTACCCGCGAGCAGTACTTC
cdr3_aa: CASSKPHGSTREQYF